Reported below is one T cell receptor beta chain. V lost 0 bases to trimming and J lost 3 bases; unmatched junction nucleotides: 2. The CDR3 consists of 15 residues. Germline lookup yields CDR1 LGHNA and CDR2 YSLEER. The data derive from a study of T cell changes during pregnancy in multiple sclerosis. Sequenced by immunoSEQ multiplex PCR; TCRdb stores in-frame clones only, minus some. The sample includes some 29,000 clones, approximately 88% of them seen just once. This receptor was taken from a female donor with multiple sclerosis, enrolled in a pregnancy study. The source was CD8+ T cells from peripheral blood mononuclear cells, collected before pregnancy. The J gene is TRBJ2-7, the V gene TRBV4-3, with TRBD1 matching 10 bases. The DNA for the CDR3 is TGCGCCAGCAGCCAAGATTGGACAGGGGGCTACGAGCAGTACTTC. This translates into CASSQDWTGGYEQYF.